The sequence of this T cell receptor beta chain was determined in a study of tumor-infiltrating lymphocytes in oesophageal squamous cell carcinoma. The germline CDR1 and CDR2 sequences are SGHTS and YDEGEE. This CDR3 comprises 14 residues. TCRdb re-derived calls from the PCR reads in MiXCR, one entry per CDR3 protein. The table includes 15,000 to 20,000 distinct CDR3 sequences, roughly 50% detected once. Sequenced: normal esophageal tissue next to the tumor. The clonotype was recovered from a female donor with esophageal squamous cell carcinoma. The chain links TRBV5-8 to TRBJ2-4, with 11 positions matching TRBD2. With the DNA end fitting TRBJ2-1 better, the J assignment may be wrong. The CDR3, as DNA: TGTGCCAGCAGCTTGACTAGCGGGAGAGATGAGCAGTTCTTC. Translating it yields CASSLTSGRDEQFF.